This T cell receptor beta chain originates from a study of T cell responses to AZD1222 COVID-19 vaccine. The CDR3 totals 15 residues. CDR1 SGHRS and CDR2 YFSETQ come from the germline V gene. With V trimmed by 4 bases and J by 4 bases, 9 bases remained unmatched. The data were produced by immunoSEQ multiplex PCR, yet TCRdb's version contains in-frame clones alone and is incomplete. The table has approximately 160,000 clones, about nine tenths seen once. This chain links TRBV5-1 with TRBJ1-1; TRBD1 agrees at 8 bases. Sequencing used peripheral blood, obtained on day 0 of MenACWY control vaccination. This sequence originates from an adult in good health. CDR3 nucleotide sequence: TGCGCCAGCAGCCAGACAGGGGCTCCCTCCACTGAAGCTTTCTTT. Protein: CASSQTGAPSTEAFF.